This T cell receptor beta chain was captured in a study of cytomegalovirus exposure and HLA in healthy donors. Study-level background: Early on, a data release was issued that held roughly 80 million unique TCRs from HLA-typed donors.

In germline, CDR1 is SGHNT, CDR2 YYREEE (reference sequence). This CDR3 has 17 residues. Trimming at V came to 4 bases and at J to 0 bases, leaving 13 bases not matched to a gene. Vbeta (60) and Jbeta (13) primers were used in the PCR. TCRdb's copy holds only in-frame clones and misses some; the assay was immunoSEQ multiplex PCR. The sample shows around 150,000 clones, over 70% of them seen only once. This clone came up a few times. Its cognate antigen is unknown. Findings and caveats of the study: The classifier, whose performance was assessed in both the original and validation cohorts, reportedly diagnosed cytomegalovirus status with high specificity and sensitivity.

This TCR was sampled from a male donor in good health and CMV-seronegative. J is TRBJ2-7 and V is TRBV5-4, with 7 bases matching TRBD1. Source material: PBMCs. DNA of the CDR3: TGTGCCAGCAGCCTAAACAGGGGCGGAGAAGGCTCCTACGAGCAGTACTTC. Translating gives CASSLNRGGEGSYEQYF.